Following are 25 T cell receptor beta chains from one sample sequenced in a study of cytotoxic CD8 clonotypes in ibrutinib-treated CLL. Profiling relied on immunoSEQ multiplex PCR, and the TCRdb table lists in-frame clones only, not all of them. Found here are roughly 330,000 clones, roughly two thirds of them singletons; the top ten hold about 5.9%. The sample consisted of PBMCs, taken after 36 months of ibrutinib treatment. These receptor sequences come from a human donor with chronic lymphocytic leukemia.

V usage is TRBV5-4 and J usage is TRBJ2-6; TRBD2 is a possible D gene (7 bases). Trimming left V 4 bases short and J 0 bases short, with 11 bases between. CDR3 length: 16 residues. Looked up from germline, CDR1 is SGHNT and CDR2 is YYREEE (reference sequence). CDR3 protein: CASSPGGASGANVLTF. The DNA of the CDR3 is TGTGCCAGCAGCCCTGGGGGGGCCTCTGGGGCCAACGTCCTGACTTTC.

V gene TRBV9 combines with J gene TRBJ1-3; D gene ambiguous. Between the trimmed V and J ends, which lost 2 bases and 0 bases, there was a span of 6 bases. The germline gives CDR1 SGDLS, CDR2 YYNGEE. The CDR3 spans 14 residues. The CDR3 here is CASSVHRSGNTIYF. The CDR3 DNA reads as TGTGCCAGCAGCGTCCATCGCTCTGGAAACACCATATATTTT.

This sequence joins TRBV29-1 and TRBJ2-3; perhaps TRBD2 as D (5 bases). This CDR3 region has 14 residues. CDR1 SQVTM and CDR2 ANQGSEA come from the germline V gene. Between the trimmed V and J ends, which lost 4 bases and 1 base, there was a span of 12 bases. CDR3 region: CSVAGDEGTDTQYF. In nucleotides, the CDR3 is TGCAGCGTTGCCGGGGATGAGGGCACAGATACGCAGTATTTT.

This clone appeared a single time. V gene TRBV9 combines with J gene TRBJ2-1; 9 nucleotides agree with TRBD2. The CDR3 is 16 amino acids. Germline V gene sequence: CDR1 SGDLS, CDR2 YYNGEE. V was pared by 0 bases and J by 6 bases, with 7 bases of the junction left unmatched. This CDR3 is CASSVVGGRAFNEQFF. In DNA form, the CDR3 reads TGTGCCAGCAGCGTAGTTGGCGGGAGGGCCTTCAATGAGCAGTTCTTC.

For the CDR3, the DNA is TGTGCCAGCAGCCAATCCCCGGGGGGCGAGGAGACCCAGTACTTC. This encodes CASSQSPGGEETQYF. The V gene is TRBV4-2, the J gene TRBJ2-5; tentatively, D is TRBD2 (7 bases). Germline values: CDR1 LGHNA, CDR2 YNFKEQ. There are 15 residues in the CDR3. Trimming removed 2 bases from V and 5 bases from J, with 15 bases in between.

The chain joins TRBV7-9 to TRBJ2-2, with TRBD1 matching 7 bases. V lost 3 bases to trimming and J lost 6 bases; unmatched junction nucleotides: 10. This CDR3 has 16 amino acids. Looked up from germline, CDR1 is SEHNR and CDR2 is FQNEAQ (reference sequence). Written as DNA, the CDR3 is TGTGCCAGCAGCTTCCGACAGGGCCTTAGTGCCGGGGAGCTGTTTTTT. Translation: CASSFRQGLSAGELFF.

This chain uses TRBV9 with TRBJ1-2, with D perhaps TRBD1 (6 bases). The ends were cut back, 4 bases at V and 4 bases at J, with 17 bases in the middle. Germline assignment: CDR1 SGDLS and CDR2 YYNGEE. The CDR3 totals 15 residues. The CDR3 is CASSQGQRHLYGYTF. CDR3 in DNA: TGTGCCAGCAGCCAAGGACAGCGACACCTCTATGGCTACACCTTC.

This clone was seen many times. The CDR3 DNA follows: TGTGCCAGCAGTGGGGATGTTCGGGGATCAAACTATGGCTACACCTTC. It codes for CASSGDVRGSNYGYTF. The chain uses TRBV2 and TRBJ1-2, with no clear D. The V gene's germline CDR1 is SNHLY and CDR2 FYNNEI. Between the trimmed V and J ends, which lost 4 bases and 2 bases, there was a span of 17 bases. This CDR3 is built from 16 residues.

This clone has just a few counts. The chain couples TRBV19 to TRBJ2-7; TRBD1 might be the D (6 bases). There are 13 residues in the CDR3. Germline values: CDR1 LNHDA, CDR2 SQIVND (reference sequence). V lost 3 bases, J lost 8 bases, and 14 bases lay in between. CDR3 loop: CASSMRQAGKQYF. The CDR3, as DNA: TGTGCCAGTAGTATGAGACAGGCGGGCAAGCAGTACTTC.

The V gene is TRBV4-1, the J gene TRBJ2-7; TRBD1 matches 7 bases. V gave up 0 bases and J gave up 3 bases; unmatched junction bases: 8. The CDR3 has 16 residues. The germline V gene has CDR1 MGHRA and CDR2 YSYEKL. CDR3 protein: CASSQDDREPYYEQYF. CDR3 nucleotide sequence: TGCGCCAGCAGCCAAGACGACAGGGAACCCTACTACGAGCAGTACTTC.

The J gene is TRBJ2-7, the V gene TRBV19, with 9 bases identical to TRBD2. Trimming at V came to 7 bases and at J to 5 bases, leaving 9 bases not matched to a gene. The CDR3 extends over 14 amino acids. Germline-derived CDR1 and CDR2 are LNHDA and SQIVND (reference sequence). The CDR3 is CASTQAGGPHEQYF. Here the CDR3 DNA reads TGTGCCAGTACCCAAGCGGGAGGCCCCCACGAGCAGTACTTC.

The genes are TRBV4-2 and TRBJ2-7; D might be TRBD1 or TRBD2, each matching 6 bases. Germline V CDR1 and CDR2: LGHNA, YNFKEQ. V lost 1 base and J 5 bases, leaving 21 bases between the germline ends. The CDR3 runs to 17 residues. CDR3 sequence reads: CASSQAKTGGRWNEQYF. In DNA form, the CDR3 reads TGTGCCAGCAGCCAAGCCAAGACTGGGGGGCGCTGGAACGAGCAGTACTTC.

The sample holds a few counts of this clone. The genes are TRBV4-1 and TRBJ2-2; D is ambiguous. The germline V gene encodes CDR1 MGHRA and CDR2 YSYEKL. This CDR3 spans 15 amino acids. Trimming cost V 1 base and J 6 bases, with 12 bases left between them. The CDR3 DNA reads TGCGCCAGCAGCCAAGCGATTTTTGTGTCCGGGGAGCTGTTTTTT. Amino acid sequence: CASSQAIFVSGELFF.

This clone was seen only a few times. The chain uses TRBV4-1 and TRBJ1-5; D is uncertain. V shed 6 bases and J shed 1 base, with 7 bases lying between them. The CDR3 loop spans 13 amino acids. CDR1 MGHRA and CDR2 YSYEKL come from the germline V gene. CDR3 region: CASSRWSNQPQHF. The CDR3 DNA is TGCGCCAGCAGTCGGTGGAGCAATCAGCCCCAGCATTTT.

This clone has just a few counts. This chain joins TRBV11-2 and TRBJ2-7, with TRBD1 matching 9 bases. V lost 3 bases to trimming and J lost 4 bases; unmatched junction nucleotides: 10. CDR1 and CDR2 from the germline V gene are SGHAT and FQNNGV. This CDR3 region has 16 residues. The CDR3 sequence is CASSLLYRGRKYEQYF. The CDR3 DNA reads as TGTGCCAGCAGCTTGCTTTACAGGGGGCGCAAGTACGAGCAGTACTTC.

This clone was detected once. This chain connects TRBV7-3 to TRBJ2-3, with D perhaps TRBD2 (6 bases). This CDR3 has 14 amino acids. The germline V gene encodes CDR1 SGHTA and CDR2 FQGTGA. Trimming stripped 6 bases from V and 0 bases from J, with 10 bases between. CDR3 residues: CASRRDWSTDTQYF. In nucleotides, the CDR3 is TGTGCCAGCAGACGGGACTGGAGCACAGATACGCAGTATTTT.

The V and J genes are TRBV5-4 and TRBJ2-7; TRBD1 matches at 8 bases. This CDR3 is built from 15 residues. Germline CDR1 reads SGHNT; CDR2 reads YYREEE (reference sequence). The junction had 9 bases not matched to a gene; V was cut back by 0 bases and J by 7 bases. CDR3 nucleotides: TGTGCCAGCAGCTTGGGACCCCAGGGGGCGGGGGAGCAGTACTTC. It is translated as CASSLGPQGAGEQYF. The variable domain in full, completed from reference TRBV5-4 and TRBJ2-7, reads ETGVTQSPTHLIKTRGQQVTLRCSSQSGHNTVSWYQQALGQGPQFIFQYYREEENGRGNFPPRFSGLQFPNYSSELNVNALELDDSALYLCASSLGPQGAGEQYFGPGTRLTVT.

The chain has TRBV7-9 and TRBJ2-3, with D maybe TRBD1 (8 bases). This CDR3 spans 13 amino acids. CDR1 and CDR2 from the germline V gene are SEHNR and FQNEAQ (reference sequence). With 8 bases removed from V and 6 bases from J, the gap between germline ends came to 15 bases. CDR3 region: CASGQGGPDTQYF. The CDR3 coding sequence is TGTGCCAGCGGACAGGGAGGGCCGGATACGCAGTATTTT. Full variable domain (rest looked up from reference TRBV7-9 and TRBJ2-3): DTGVSQNPRHKITKRGQNVTFRCDPISEHNRLYWYRQTLGQGPEFLTYFQNEAQLEKSRLLSDRFSAERPKGSFSTLEIQRTEQGDSAMYLCASGQGGPDTQYFGPGTRLTVL.

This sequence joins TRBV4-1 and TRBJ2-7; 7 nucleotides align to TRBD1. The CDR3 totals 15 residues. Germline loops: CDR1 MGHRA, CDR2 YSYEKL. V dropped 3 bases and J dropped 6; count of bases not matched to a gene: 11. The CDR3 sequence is CASSHPDRELAEQYF. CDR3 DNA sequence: TGCGCCAGCAGCCACCCCGACAGGGAGCTCGCCGAGCAGTACTTC.

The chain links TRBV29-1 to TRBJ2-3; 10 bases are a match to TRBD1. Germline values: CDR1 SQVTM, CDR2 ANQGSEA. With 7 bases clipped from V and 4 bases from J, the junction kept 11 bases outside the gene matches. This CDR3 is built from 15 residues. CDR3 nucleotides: TGCAGCGGTGCCCCTCCGGGACAGGGGCCAGATACGCAGTATTTT. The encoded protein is CSGAPPGQGPDTQYF.

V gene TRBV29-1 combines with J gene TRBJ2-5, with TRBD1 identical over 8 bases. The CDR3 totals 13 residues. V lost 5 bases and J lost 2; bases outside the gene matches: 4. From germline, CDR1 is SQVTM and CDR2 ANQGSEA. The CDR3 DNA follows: TGCAGCGTTTGGACAGGGTCGCAAGAGACCCAGTACTTC. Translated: CSVWTGSQETQYF.

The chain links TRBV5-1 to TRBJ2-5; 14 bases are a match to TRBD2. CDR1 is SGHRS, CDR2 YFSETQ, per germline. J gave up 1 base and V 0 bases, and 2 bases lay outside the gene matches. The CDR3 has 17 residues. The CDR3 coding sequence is TGCGCCAGCAGCTTGGGCGGACTAGCGGGGGGCCAAGAGACCCAGTACTTC. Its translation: CASSLGGLAGGQETQYF.

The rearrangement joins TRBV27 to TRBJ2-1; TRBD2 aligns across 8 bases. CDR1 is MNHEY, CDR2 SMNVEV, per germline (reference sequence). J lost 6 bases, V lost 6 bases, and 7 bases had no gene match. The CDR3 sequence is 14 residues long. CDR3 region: CASSLSGSGNEQFF. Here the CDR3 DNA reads TGTGCCAGCAGCCTCAGCGGGAGTGGCAATGAGCAGTTCTTC.

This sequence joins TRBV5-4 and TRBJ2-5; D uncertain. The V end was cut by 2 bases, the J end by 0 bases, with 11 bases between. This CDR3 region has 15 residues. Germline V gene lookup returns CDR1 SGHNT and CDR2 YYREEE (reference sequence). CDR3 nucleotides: TGTGCCAGCAGCTTTAAACGGGCGGACCAAGAGACCCAGTACTTC. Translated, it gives CASSFKRADQETQYF.

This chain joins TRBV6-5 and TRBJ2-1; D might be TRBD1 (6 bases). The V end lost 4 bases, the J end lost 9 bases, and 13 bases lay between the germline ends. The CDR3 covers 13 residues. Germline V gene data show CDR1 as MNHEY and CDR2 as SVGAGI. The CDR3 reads CASSFGRGSEQFF. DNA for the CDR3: TGTGCCAGCAGTTTCGGCAGGGGTAGTGAGCAGTTCTTC.